This TCR beta chain was identified in a study of beta chain features in type 1 diabetes. Study observations and caveats: Naive, central memory and Treg TCRB repertoires seemed to resemble each other more closely in patients than they did in healthy donors. Within each of all four CD4+ subsets, Type 1 diabetes patients had TCRB CDR3s that were moderately but significantly shorter.

Germline assignment: CDR1 SQVTM and CDR2 ANQGSEA. The CDR3 consists of 15 residues. The V gene end was trimmed by 5 bases and the J gene end by 3 bases; junction bases not matched to a gene: 12. Investigators reverse transcribed all isolated RNA, so they sequenced expressed TCRB transcripts. TCRdb's table, derived via immunoSEQ multiplex PCR, lists solely in-frame clones and lacks some. The sample includes 620,000 or so clones, 15% to 19% of them seen just once. The authors sorted CD4+ naive, central memory, regulatory and stem cell-like memory cells via CD45RO/CCR7/CD25/CD127/CD95/CD27. This clone turned up a few times. What it recognizes is unknown.

The sequence was obtained from a man aged 18 to 35 in good health. The chain carries TRBV29-1 and TRBJ2-7; 8 bases align to TRBD2. The sequenced sample was naive CD4+ T cells from blood. CDR3 protein: CSVNRGTSANYEQYF. The DNA for the CDR3 is TGCAGCGTTAATCGCGGGACTAGTGCAAACTACGAGCAGTACTTC.